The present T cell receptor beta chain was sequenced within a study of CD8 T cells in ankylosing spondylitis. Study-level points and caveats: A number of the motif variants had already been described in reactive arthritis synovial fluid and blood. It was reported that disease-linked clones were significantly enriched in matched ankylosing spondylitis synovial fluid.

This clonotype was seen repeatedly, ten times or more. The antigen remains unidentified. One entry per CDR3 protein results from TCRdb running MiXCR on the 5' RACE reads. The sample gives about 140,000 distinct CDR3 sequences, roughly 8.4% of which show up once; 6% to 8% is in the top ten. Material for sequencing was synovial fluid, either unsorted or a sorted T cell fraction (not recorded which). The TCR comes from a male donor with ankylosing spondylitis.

CDR3 sequence: CASSLPSAYLGELFF. DNA for the CDR3: TGCGCCAGCAGCCTACCTAGCGCCTACCTCGGGGAGCTGTTTTTT. The gene calls are TRBV5-1 and TRBJ2-2; the D gene is possibly TRBD2 (6 bases). The CDR3 is 15 amino acids. The V gene lost 4 bases and the J gene lost 7 bases, with 17 bases spanning the gap. Germline values: CDR1 SGHRS, CDR2 YFSETQ.